This T cell receptor (beta chain) was identified during a study of cytomegalovirus exposure and HLA in healthy donors. Study information: An analysis done earlier identified more than 100 million unique TCR beta sequences from about 179 million T cells. Caucasian-associated ancestry cluster membership applied to just over 80% of around 400 genotyped donors.

General study points: The authors listed 180 or so TCR beta chains as cytomegalovirus-associated. Apparent HLA restriction characterized most CMV-associated TCR beta chains in a later analysis.

V shed 8 bases, J shed 3 bases, and the junction held 4 bases outside the gene matches. This CDR3 has 14 amino acids. Germline V gene lookup returns CDR1 SNHLY and CDR2 FYNNEI. With 60 Vbeta and 13 Jbeta primers, the PCR was carried out. Clones were read by immunoSEQ multiplex PCR, and TCRdb kept only the in-frame ones, dropping some. Of 180,000 or so clones in the sample, just under 80% were seen once. A remark on this clone: Its antigen remains unknown.

The receptor comes from a female donor in good health and CMV-seronegative. Material for sequencing was PBMCs. The chain has TRBV2 and TRBJ1-5; 10 bases agree with TRBD1. CDR3 residues: CASGTGESNQPQHF. CDR3 in DNA: TGTGCCAGCGGGACAGGGGAGTCCAATCAGCCCCAGCATTTT.